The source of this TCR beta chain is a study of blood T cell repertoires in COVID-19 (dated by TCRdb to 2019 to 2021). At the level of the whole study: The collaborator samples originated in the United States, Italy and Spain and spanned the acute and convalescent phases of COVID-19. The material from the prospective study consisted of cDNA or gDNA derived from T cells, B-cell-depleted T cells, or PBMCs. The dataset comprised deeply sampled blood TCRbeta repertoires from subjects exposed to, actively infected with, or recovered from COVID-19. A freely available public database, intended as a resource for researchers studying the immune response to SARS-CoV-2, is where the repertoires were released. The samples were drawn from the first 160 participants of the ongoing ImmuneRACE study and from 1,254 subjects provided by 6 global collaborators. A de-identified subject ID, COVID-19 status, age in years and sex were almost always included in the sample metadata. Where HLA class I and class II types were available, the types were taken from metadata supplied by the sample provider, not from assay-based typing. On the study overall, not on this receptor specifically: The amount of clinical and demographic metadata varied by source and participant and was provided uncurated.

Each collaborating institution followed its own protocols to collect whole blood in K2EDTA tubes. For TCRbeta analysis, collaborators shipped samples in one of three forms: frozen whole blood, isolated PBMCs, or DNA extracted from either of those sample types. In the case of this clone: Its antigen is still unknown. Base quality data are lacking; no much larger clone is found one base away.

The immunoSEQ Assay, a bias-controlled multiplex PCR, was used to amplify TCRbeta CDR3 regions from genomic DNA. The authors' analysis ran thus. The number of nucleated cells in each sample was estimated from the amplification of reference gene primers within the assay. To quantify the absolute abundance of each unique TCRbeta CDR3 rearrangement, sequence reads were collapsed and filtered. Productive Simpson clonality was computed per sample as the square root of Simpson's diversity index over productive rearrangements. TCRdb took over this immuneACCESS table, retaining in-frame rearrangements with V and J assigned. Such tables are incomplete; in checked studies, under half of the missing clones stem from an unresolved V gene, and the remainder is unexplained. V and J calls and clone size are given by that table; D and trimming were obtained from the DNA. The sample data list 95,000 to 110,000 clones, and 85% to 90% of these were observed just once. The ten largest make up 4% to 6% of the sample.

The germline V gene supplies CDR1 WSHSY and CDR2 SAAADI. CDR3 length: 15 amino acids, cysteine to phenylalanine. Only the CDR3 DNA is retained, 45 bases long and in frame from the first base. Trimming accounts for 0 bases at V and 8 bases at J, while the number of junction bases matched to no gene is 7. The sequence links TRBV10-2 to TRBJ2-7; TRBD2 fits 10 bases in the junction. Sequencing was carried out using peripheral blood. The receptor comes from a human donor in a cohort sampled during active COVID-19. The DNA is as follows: TGCGCCAGCAGTGAGTCGAAGCTAGCGGGGGTTAAGCAGTACTTC. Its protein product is CASSESKLAGVKQYF.